Detailed here is one T cell receptor beta chain. This clone was seen repeatedly, ten times or more. What antigen it recognizes has not been identified. Base qualities are not provided; no much larger clone lies one nucleotide away. Using the deep immunoSEQ assay, TCR CDR3 regions were amplified from genomic DNA by multiplex PCR. Extracted genomic DNA from each cell subset was distributed evenly across all wells of several immunoSEQ 96-well plates, and each plate was treated as a replicate. For sorted subsets, each replicate PCR was loaded with approximately 200 ng genomic DNA, equivalent to 30,000 to 35,000 T cell genomes. Purified libraries were quantified with a Qubit 3.0 fluorometer, sized on a Bioanalyzer 2100, and re-quantified with the KAPA Library Quantification kit. A separate single-read 150-cycle Illumina NextSeq 550 flow cell was used to sequence each immunoSEQ 96-well plate. Under the source paper's analysis protocol: The immunoSEQ output contained only junctional sequences without quality scores, so filtering could not match that applied to full-length reads. Sequences were annotated with PyIR, a Python wrapper for IgBLAST v1.9, and V/J genes and CDR3 were assigned using IMGT germline references. Reads were filtered out if the reads had weak V/J assignments (E-value above 1e-6), no CDR3, stop codons, out-of-frame junctions, or ambiguous translated residues. A V3J clonotype was defined by an identical inferred V gene, J gene, and CDR3 amino acid sequence. Percentage overlap between repertoires was calculated by dividing the number of shared unique clonotypes by the size of the smaller repertoire. Repertoire richness was assessed with RTK rarefaction, the Chao1 estimator, and Recon v2.1 estimates of unobserved clonotypes. For all TCRbeta clonotypes obtained by the gDNA method from a few donors, generation probabilities were computed with OLGA. TCRdb limited this immuneACCESS table to in-frame rearrangements with V and J called. A share of clones is missing; checked studies link under half to unresolved V genes, and the rest is unexplained. V, J and clone size were drawn from that table, and D and trimming were deduced from the DNA. Across this sample there are 300,000 to 400,000 clones, with around 74% seen only once. 10% of the sample lies in the top ten.

The donors were healthy, HIV-negative adults who had no recently reported acute infections or vaccinations. Every donor was a Caucasian adult residing in Nashville, Tennessee, USA. Magnetic negative selection was used to enrich CD4+ T cells, after which naive cells were positively selected on CD45RA and the negative fraction became the memory subset. After blood collection by leukapheresis, PBMCs were isolated using Ficoll-Histopaque density gradient centrifugation and then cryopreserved in the vapor phase of liquid nitrogen. Analytical flow cytometry was used to check the purity and quantity of each magnetically sorted T cell population. Each sorted fraction had its genomic DNA isolated and then quantified by UV absorbance on a Nanodrop 2000c. These data originate in a study of shared clonotypes between healthy human individuals (TCRdb year 2020). For the study in its entirety: A couple of women and three men aged 18 to 49 years were included in the cohort. Between about 0.9 and 8.9 billion PBMCs per donor were obtained by leukapheresis. For each donor, CD4 naive and CD4 memory were each given three plates, CD8 naive was given two plates, and CD8 memory was given one plate. To increase sequencing depth and limit assay-specific biases, TCR repertoire library preparation and sequencing were carried out by different laboratories using diverse techniques. The study deeply sequenced blood TCR repertoires of five healthy adults to estimate repertoire size and the extent of clonotype sharing between individuals.

Broader findings and caveats from the paper: The genetic and exposure-history diversity represented was limited by the small number of donors. Sharing across several donors was observed for approximately 5% of naive CD4, about 3.2% of naive CD8, 2% to 2.5% of memory CD4, and approximately 0.41% of memory CD8 clonotypes. Compared with non-shared clonotypes, the clonotypes found in all four sorted-subset donors had higher generation probabilities. Even with the large sequencing depth, rarefaction of the sorted-subset datasets indicated that sequencing was incomplete. Estimated clonotype richness was generally larger for naive than for memory subsets. Pairwise subsampling indicated that sequencing depth was expected to affect the degree of clonotype sharing among donors. Only blood was sampled, and tissue TCR repertoires likely differ from those in blood.

The CDR3 measures 14 amino acids from cysteine to phenylalanine. The only DNA kept is the CDR3, 42 bases in frame from the first base. The CDR1 and CDR2 encoded by the germline V gene are KGHSH and LQKENI. Trimming accounts for 6 bases at V and 6 bases at J, while the number of junction bases matched to no gene is 7. The sequence was collected from a man under 40 in good health. The sample consisted of memory CD4+ T cells sorted from blood. The cell subset or site label, as the study defines it: CD45RA-negative fraction. The receptor chain draws on TRBV18 and TRBJ1-5, and 8 junction bases match TRBD1. The nucleotides are TGTGCCAGCTCGCCGGGACAGGCGGCTCAGCCCCAGCATTTT. Translation gives CASSPGQAAQPQHF.